This TCR beta chain was identified in a study of low-dose radiotherapy and immunotherapy resistance in tumors. Background on the study: A dose of 0.5 Gy per fraction was delivered to Cohort 1 every 2 weeks, for a total of 6.5 Gy.

The time point: before trial treatment. Nivolumab, ipilimumab, aspirin, low-dose cyclophosphamide and low-dose radiotherapy were given to donors. Inclusion covered patients whose advanced solid tumors lacked tumor-infiltrating lymphocytes. Primers used for first-strand cDNA, a TRAV- and TRBV-specific set, covered both alpha and beta chains. The PCR that amplified TCRs ran for approximately 20 cycles, relying on a constant-region primer and a V-primer adapter. TCRdb ran MiXCR on the reads and lists one entry per CDR3 protein. The sample carries 75,000 to 95,000 distinct CDR3 sequences, 15% to 20% recorded once. This clonotype was detected many times. Germline V gives CDR1 MNHNS, CDR2 SASEGT. CDR3 size: 12 residues. Trimming removed 0 bases at V and 4 bases at J, with 1 base between.

This rearrangement joins TRBV6-1 to TRBJ2-1, with no clear D. This TCR came from a male donor with prostate cancer. This specimen was PBMCs, taken before treatment. CDR3 nucleotides: TGTGCCAGCAGTGAAGCGTACAATGAGCAGTTCTTC. Translating it yields CASSEAYNEQFF.